The rows below give T cell receptor beta chains drawn from one sample of a study of vaccination and CD4 T cells after COVID-19. For these TCRs, the target antigens are not known. TCRdb fed the PCR reads into MiXCR, producing one record per CDR3 protein. The table lists just over 14,000 distinct CDR3 sequences, 53% of them singletons. Sequenced: CD4+ T cells from blood, cultured in vitro. These receptor sequences come from a human donor who had recovered from COVID-19. CDR3s include the opening cysteine and the closing phenylalanine or tryptophan. Each record gives: clone size, J gene, D gene, V gene, CDR3 DNA, CDR3 protein. The D gene is left open where the match is weak. Clone size is stated in some rows and not others, as once, few, many or a class when expanded.

size: once; J: TRBJ1-5; D: .; V: TRBV12-3/TRBV12-4; DNA: TGTGCCAGCAGTACAACGGGTGGAGCGTCGTGGAATCAGCCCCAGCATTTT; CDR3: CASSTTGGASWNQPQHF
size: once; J: TRBJ2-1; D: TRBD2; V: TRBV2; DNA: TGTGCCAGCAGACTGACTAGCGGGATCTACAATGAGCAGTTCTTC; CDR3: CASRLTSGIYNEQFF
size: few; J: TRBJ1-2; D: .; V: TRBV27; DNA: TGTGCCAGCAGTTTATCCAGGGATAACTATGGCTACACCTTC; CDR3: CASSLSRDNYGYTF
size: .; J: TRBJ2-5; D: .; V: TRBV6-2/TRBV6-3; DNA: TGTGCCAGCAGTTACGGGGCGAGCGCCCTAGGCTCGGGCCAAGAGACCCAGTACTTC; CDR3: CASSYGASALGSGQETQYF
size: .; J: TRBJ2-7; D: TRBD1; V: TRBV20-1; DNA: TGCAGTGCCGGAGGACAGGTCCCCCTCGACGAGCAGTACTTC; CDR3: CSAGGQVPLDEQYF
size: .; J: TRBJ2-7; D: TRBD2; V: TRBV10-3; DNA: TGTGCCATCGCCCGGGAGGGGGCCTACGAGCAGTACTTC; CDR3: CAIAREGAYEQYF
size: .; J: TRBJ2-7; D: TRBD2; V: TRBV28; DNA: TGTGCCAGCAGAACGTCGACTAGCGGGGGGTACGAGCAGTACTTC; CDR3: CASRTSTSGGYEQYF
size: .; J: TRBJ1-2; D: TRBD1; V: TRBV24-1; DNA: TGTGCCACCAGTGATTCAGGACAGGTTGGCTACACCTTC; CDR3: CATSDSGQVGYTF
size: .; J: TRBJ1-1; D: TRBD1; V: TRBV6-1; DNA: TGTGCCAGCAGAGGGACAGGGATCACTGAAGCTTTCTTT; CDR3: CASRGTGITEAFF
size: few; J: TRBJ1-2; D: TRBD1; V: TRBV6-2/TRBV6-3; DNA: TGTGCCAGCAGAGCTCCGGGACAGGGCAGCTATGGCTACACCTTC; CDR3: CASRAPGQGSYGYTF
size: .; J: TRBJ2-3; D: .; V: TRBV7-9; DNA: TGTGCCAGCAGCTTAAGGGATACGCAGTATTTT; CDR3: CASSLRDTQYF
size: .; J: TRBJ2-1; D: .; V: TRBV27; DNA: TGTGCCAGCAGATCCCAGGGGATATACAATGAGCAGTTCTTC; CDR3: CASRSQGIYNEQFF
size: .; J: TRBJ2-7; D: .; V: TRBV19; DNA: TGTGCCAGTAGTATAGGCGGGCTATTCCCCTACGAGCAGTACTTC; CDR3: CASSIGGLFPYEQYF
size: .; J: TRBJ1-5; D: .; V: TRBV20-1; DNA: TGCAGTGCTAGAGAGGGAGGGTTCGATCAGCCCCAGCATTTT; CDR3: CSAREGGFDQPQHF
size: .; J: TRBJ2-7; D: .; V: TRBV5-1; DNA: TGCGCCAGCAACATAGAGGGTTTGGGCTACGAGCAGTACTTC; CDR3: CASNIEGLGYEQYF
size: .; J: TRBJ2-3; D: TRBD1; V: TRBV7-3; DNA: TGTGCCAGTAAACAGGGGGCCGGAGCAGATACGCAGTATTTT; CDR3: CASKQGAGADTQYF
size: .; J: TRBJ2-6; D: .; V: TRBV7-8; DNA: TGTGCCAGCAGCACCACCTCGGCCGGGGCCAACGTCCTGACTTTC; CDR3: CASSTTSAGANVLTF
size: once; J: TRBJ1-5; D: .; V: TRBV18; DNA: TGTGCCAGCTCACACAGGGATAGCAATCAGCCCCAGCATTTT; CDR3: CASSHRDSNQPQHF
size: few; J: TRBJ2-7; D: .; V: TRBV2; DNA: TGTGCCAGCAGTGGGCTATGGACTGACGAGCAGTACTTC; CDR3: CASSGLWTDEQYF
size: few; J: TRBJ1-5; D: .; V: TRBV6-1; DNA: TGTGCCAGCAGGGACCATAAGGCACCCCAGCATTTT; CDR3: CASRDHKAPQHF
size: .; J: TRBJ2-3; D: .; V: TRBV7-2; DNA: TGTGCCAGCAGCGTATTGGATACGCAGTATTTT; CDR3: CASSVLDTQYF
size: .; J: TRBJ2-3; D: TRBD2; V: TRBV7-2; DNA: TGTGCCAGCAGCTCGACTAGCGGGAGATCGGGAGATACGCAGTATTTT; CDR3: CASSSTSGRSGDTQYF
size: once; J: TRBJ1-1; D: .; V: TRBV11-1; DNA: TGTGCCAGCAGCTTAGTTTCTACCGCCGCGAACACTGAAGCTTTCTTT; CDR3: CASSLVSTAANTEAFF
size: few; J: TRBJ1-5; D: .; V: TRBV6-1; DNA: TGTGCCAGCAAGGAAGGGGGAAGGGGCAATCAGCCCCAGCATTTT; CDR3: CASKEGGRGNQPQHF
size: few; J: TRBJ1-2; D: TRBD1; V: TRBV27; DNA: TGTGCCAGCAGGACGGGACAGGGTGGTGATGGCTACACCTTC; CDR3: CASRTGQGGDGYTF
size: .; J: TRBJ2-7; D: TRBD2; V: TRBV20-1; DNA: TGCAGTGCTAGAGATGCCAGCGGGAGGGCCATAGAGCAGTACTTC; CDR3: CSARDASGRAIEQYF
size: .; J: TRBJ2-2; D: .; V: TRBV18; DNA: TGTGCCAGCTCACCACAGGGGGCCGGGGAGCTGTTTTTT; CDR3: CASSPQGAGELFF
size: .; J: TRBJ2-6; D: .; V: TRBV18; DNA: TGTGCCAGCTCTCCAAACTCTGGGGCCAACGTCCTGACTTTC; CDR3: CASSPNSGANVLTF
size: .; J: TRBJ2-3; D: .; V: TRBV2; DNA: TGTGCCAGCAGTGAAGCTGCAGATACGCAGTATTTT; CDR3: CASSEAADTQYF
size: .; J: TRBJ2-5; D: .; V: TRBV29-1; DNA: TGCAGCGTTGTGGAGGGCAGCCAAGAGACCCAGTACTTC; CDR3: CSVVEGSQETQYF
size: few; J: TRBJ1-5; D: TRBD1; V: TRBV2; DNA: TGTGCCAGCAGGGGACAGGCCAATCAGCCCCAGCATTTT; CDR3: CASRGQANQPQHF
size: .; J: TRBJ1-6; D: .; V: TRBV5-1; DNA: TGCGCCAGCAGCTTGGAGGCATCTCTGCGCTCACCCCTCCACTTT; CDR3: CASSLEASLRSPLHF
size: .; J: TRBJ1-1; D: .; V: TRBV2; DNA: TGTGCCAGCTCGGGGGGGAATGAGCGCACTGAAGCTTTCTTT; CDR3: CASSGGNERTEAFF
size: .; J: TRBJ2-7; D: TRBD1; V: TRBV11-2; DNA: TGTGCCAGCAGAGATAGTACCGGGACAGGGAGGTACGAGCAGTACTTC; CDR3: CASRDSTGTGRYEQYF
size: .; J: TRBJ2-5; D: TRBD2; V: TRBV5-5; DNA: TGTGCCAGCAGCCCTTATTCCGGGACTAGCGAAGAGACCCAGTACTTC; CDR3: CASSPYSGTSEETQYF
size: few; J: TRBJ1-1; D: TRBD1; V: TRBV20-1; DNA: TGCAGTGCTACCCGGACAGGGTTGAACACTGAAGCTTTCTTT; CDR3: CSATRTGLNTEAFF
size: .; J: TRBJ2-2; D: TRBD2; V: TRBV25-1; DNA: TGTGCCAGCAGTGATCCCTCTAGCGGGAGGGGTACCGGGGAGCTGTTTTTT; CDR3: CASSDPSSGRGTGELFF
size: .; J: TRBJ2-5; D: TRBD2; V: TRBV4-1; DNA: TGCGCCAGCAGCCAAACTAGCGGGAGGGAAGAGACCCAGTACTTC; CDR3: CASSQTSGREETQYF
size: .; J: TRBJ2-7; D: .; V: TRBV7-9; DNA: TGTGCCAGCAGCCCCCAGCCGGGACCCTTGGGCGAGCAGTACTTC; CDR3: CASSPQPGPLGEQYF
size: .; J: TRBJ1-1; D: .; V: TRBV7-9; DNA: TGTGCCAGCAGCCCCCAAAGAGGACAGATTGAAGCTTTCTTT; CDR3: CASSPQRGQIEAFF
size: .; J: TRBJ2-1; D: .; V: TRBV9; DNA: TGTGCCAGCAGCGTAGCAAGTCGCTACAATGAGCAGTTCTTC; CDR3: CASSVASRYNEQFF
size: .; J: TRBJ2-7; D: .; V: TRBV7-9; DNA: TGTGCCAGCAGCTGGGGGCGGGTAGAGAGATACTTC; CDR3: CASSWGRVERYF
size: .; J: TRBJ1-2; D: .; V: TRBV2; DNA: TGTGCCAGCACCGTGCGAGGGACTTATGGCTACACCTTC; CDR3: CASTVRGTYGYTF
size: few; J: TRBJ2-3; D: .; V: TRBV7-9; DNA: TGTGCCAGCAGCCCCAGCGCAGATACGCAGTATTTT; CDR3: CASSPSADTQYF
size: .; J: TRBJ2-7; D: .; V: TRBV5-1; DNA: TGCGCCAGCAGCTTGAACGCGGGAAGATACTACGAGCAGTACTTC; CDR3: CASSLNAGRYYEQYF
size: .; J: TRBJ2-5; D: .; V: TRBV19; DNA: TGTGCCAGTAGTAGAGCTCCAGAAATACAAGAGACCCAGTACTTC; CDR3: CASSRAPEIQETQYF
size: .; J: TRBJ2-1; D: .; V: TRBV7-9; DNA: TGTGCCAGCAGCCAACAGTTGCGATACAATGAGCAGTTCTTC; CDR3: CASSQQLRYNEQFF
size: .; J: TRBJ1-1; D: .; V: TRBV5-1; DNA: TGCGCCAGCAGAGGGCAGGGTGGGGACACTGAAGCTTTCTTT; CDR3: CASRGQGGDTEAFF
size: .; J: TRBJ2-3; D: .; V: TRBV2; DNA: TGTGCCAGCAGTGCGGGTACCCTAAGCACAGATACGCAGTATTTT; CDR3: CASSAGTLSTDTQYF
size: .; J: TRBJ2-2; D: .; V: TRBV24-1; DNA: TGTGCCACCAGTGACGCCGTGCCGGGTAGGACCGGGGAGCTGTTTTTT; CDR3: CATSDAVPGRTGELFF
size: .; J: TRBJ2-3; D: TRBD2; V: TRBV25-1; DNA: TGTGCCAGCAGTGACCTTCGGACTAGCGTCACAGATACGCAGTATTTT; CDR3: CASSDLRTSVTDTQYF